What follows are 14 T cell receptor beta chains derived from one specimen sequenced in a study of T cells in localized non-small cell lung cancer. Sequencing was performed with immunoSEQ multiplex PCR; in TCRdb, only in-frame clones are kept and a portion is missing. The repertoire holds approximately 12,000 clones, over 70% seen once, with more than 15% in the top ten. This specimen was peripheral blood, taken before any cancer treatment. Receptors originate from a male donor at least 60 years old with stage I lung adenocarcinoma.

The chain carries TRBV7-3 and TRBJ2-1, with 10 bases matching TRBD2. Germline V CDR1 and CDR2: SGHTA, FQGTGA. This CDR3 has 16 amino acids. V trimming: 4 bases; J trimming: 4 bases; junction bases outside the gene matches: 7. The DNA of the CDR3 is TGTGCCAGCAGCTCTAGCGGGAGCGTGGAATACAATGAGCAGTTCTTC. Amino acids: CASSSSGSVEYNEQFF.

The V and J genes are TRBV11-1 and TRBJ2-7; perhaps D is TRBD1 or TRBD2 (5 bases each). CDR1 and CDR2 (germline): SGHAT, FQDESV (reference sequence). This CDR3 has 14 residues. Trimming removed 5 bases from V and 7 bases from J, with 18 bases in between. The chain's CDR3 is CASSPGRTAGEQYF. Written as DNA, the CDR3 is TGTGCCAGCAGCCCGGGGCGGACTGCCGGAGAGCAGTACTTC.

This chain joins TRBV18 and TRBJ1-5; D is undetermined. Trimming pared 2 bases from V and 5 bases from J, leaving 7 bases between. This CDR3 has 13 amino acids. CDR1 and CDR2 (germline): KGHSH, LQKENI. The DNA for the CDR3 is TGTGCCAGCTCACCAAATCGGGATCAGCCCCAGCATTTT. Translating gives CASSPNRDQPQHF.

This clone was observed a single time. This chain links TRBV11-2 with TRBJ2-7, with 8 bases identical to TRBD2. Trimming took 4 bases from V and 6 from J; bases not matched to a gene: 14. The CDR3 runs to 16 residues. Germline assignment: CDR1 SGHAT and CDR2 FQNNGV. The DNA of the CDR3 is TGTGCCAGCAGCTCTCTACGCGGGAGGACTTCGGTCGAGCAGTACTTC. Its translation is CASSSLRGRTSVEQYF. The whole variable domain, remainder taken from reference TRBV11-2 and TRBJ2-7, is EAGVAQSPRYKIIEKRQSVAFWCNPISGHATLYWYQQILGQGPKLLIQFQNNGVVDDSQLPKDRFSAERLKGVDSTLKIQPAKLEDSAVYLCASSSLRGRTSVEQYFGPGTRLTVT.

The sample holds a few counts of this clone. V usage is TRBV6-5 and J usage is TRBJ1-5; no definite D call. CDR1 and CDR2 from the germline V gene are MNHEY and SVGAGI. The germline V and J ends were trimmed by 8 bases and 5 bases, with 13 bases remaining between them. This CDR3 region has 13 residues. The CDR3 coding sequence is TGTGCCAGCGCCGCGGGCCGATATCAGCCCCAGCATTTT. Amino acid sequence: CASAAGRYQPQHF.

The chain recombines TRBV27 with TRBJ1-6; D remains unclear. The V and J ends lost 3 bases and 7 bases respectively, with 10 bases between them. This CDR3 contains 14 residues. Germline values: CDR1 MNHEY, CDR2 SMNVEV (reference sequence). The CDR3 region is CASSFWESNSPLHF. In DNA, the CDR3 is TGTGCCAGCAGTTTCTGGGAGTCGAATTCACCCCTCCACTTT.

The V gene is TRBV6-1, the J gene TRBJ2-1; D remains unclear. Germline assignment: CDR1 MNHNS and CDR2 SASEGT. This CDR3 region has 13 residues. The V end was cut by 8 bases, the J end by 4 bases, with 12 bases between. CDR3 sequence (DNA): TGTGCCAGCGCGGACCGGGCTTACAATGAGCAGTTCTTC. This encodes CASADRAYNEQFF.

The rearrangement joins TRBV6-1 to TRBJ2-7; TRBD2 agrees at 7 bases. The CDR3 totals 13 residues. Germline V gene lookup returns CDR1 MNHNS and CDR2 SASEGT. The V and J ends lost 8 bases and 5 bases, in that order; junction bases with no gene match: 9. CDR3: CASGAGERDEQYF. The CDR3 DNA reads TGTGCCAGCGGGGCGGGAGAAAGAGACGAGCAGTACTTC.

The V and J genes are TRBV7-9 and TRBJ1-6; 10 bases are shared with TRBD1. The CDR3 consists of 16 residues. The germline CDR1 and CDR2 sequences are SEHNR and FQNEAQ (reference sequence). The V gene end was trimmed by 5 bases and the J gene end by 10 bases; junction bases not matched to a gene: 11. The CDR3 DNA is TGTGCCAGCAGCCCATCGTCGGGACAGGGGAACTCACCCCTCCACTTT. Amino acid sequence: CASSPSSGQGNSPLHF.

As DNA, the CDR3 is TGTGCCAGCAGCCCAGCCCCGACGGGAATCTACGAGCAGTACTTC. This sequence encodes CASSPAPTGIYEQYF. This chain joins TRBV14 and TRBJ2-7; maybe TRBD2 (5 bases). Trimming removed 4 bases from V and 3 bases from J, with 16 bases in between. Germline V lookup: CDR1 SGHDN, CDR2 FVKESK. CDR3 length: 15 amino acids. The entire variable domain, with the rest obtained from reference TRBV14 and TRBJ2-7, is as follows: EAGVTQFPSHSVIEKGQTVTLRCDPISGHDNLYWYRRVMGKEIKFLLHFVKESKQDESGMPNNRFLAERTGGTYSTLKVQPAELEDSGVYFCASSPAPTGIYEQYFGPGTRLTVT.

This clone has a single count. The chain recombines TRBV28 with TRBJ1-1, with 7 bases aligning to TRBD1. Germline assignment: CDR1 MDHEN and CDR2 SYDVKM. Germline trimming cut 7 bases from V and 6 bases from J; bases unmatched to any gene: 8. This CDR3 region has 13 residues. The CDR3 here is CASIDRERSEAFF. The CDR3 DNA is TGTGCCAGCATCGACAGGGAGAGATCTGAAGCTTTCTTT.

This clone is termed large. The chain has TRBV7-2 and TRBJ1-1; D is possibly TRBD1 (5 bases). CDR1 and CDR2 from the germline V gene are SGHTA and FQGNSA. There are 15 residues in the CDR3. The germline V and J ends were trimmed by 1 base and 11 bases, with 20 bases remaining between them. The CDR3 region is CASSLEGWPGIVAFF. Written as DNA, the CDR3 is TGTGCCAGCAGCTTAGAGGGGTGGCCAGGGATAGTGGCTTTCTTT.

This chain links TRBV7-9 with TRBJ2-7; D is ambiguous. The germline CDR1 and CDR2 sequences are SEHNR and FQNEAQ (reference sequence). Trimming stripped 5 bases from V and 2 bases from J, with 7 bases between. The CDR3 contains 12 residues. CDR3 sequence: CASSPYPYEQYF. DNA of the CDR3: TGTGCCAGCAGCCCATACCCCTACGAGCAGTACTTC.

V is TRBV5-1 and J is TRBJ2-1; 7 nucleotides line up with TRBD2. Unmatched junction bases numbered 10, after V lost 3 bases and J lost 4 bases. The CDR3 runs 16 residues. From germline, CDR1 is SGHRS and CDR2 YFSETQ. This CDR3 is CASSSTVGGPYNEQFF. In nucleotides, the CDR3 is TGCGCCAGCAGCTCCACGGTGGGAGGGCCGTACAATGAGCAGTTCTTC. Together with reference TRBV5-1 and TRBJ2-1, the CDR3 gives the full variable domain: KAGVTQTPRYLIKTRGQQVTLSCSPISGHRSVSWYQQTPGQGLQFLFEYFSETQRNKGNFPGRFSGRQFSNSRSEMNVSTLELGDSALYLCASSSTVGGPYNEQFFGPGTRLTVL.